A selection of T cell receptor beta chains follows, all from one sample in a study of blood T cell repertoires in COVID-19. Generated by immunoSEQ multiplex PCR, the TCRdb table keeps only in-frame clones and is missing some. The sample lists around 280,000 clones; around 87% were seen once. Sequences were obtained from peripheral blood. Source of these receptors: a woman in her thirties who had recovered from COVID-19. The CDR3 runs from the conserved cysteine through the conserved F or W. D genes are given only for firm matches. Some rows mark clone size as missing; the rest say once, few, many or name a class of expanded clone.

j_call d_call clone_size v_call cdr3_aa cdr3_nt
TRBJ2-7 TRBD1 . TRBV7-9 CASSLMTGSYEQYF TGTGCCAGCAGCCTAATGACAGGGTCCTACGAGCAGTACTTC
TRBJ1-3 TRBD1 . TRBV4-3 CASSPGTASGNTIYF TGCGCCAGCAGTCCGGGGACAGCCTCTGGAAACACCATATATTTT
TRBJ2-7 . . TRBV4-1 CASSPLAPGAYEQYF TGCGCCAGCAGCCCTTTGGCACCCGGGGCCTACGAGCAGTACTTC
TRBJ2-1 . . TRBV19 CASSTRQNNNEQFF TGTGCCAGTAGTACCCGACAGAATAACAATGAGCAGTTCTTC
TRBJ2-5 TRBD1 . TRBV9 CASSARTGTGETQYF TGTGCCAGCAGCGCCCGGACAGGAACCGGGGAGACCCAGTACTTC
TRBJ2-3 TRBD2 once TRBV7-3 CASSRGLADSDTQYF TGTGCCAGCAGCCGGGGACTAGCTGACTCAGATACGCAGTATTTT
TRBJ1-4 . . TRBV7-2 CASSLAQTTNEKLFF TGTGCCAGCAGCTTAGCCCAGACAACTAATGAAAAACTGTTTTTT
TRBJ2-7 TRBD2 . TRBV27 CASSLFRLAGSEQYF TGTGCCAGCAGTTTATTCCGACTAGCTGGTAGCGAGCAGTACTTC
TRBJ2-7 TRBD1 . TRBV19 CASSIGMTGMYEQYF TGTGCCAGTAGTATAGGCATGACAGGGATGTACGAGCAGTACTTC
TRBJ1-4 . once TRBV19 CASSTGDVAGEKLFF TGTGCCAGTAGTACGGGTGACGTGGCTGGTGAAAAACTGTTTTTT
TRBJ1-4 . few TRBV28 CASTAGGGTPNEKLFF TGTGCCAGCACCGCCGGTGGGGGGACCCCAAATGAAAAACTGTTTTTT
TRBJ1-2 . . TRBV7-2 CASSLDSGYFYGYTF TGTGCCAGCAGCTTAGATTCGGGATATTTCTATGGCTACACCTTC
TRBJ1-2 . . TRBV28 CASSAPGANYGYTF TGTGCCAGCAGTGCCCCGGGGGCTAACTATGGCTACACCTTC
TRBJ2-1 TRBD2 . TRBV4-2 CASSQEGGGSSNEQFF TGTGCCAGCAGCCAAGAAGGCGGGGGATCCTCCAATGAGCAGTTCTTC
TRBJ2-7 TRBD1 . TRBV28 CASSLSTGLRSEQYF TGTGCCAGCAGTCTATCGACAGGGTTGAGATCCGAGCAGTACTTC
TRBJ1-2 TRBD1 . TRBV5-1 CASSLGQGAYGYTF TGCGCCAGCAGCTTGGGACAGGGGGCGTATGGCTACACCTTC
TRBJ2-7 TRBD1 . TRBV9 CASSVHWQGATEQYF TGTGCCAGCAGCGTACATTGGCAGGGGGCCACCGAGCAGTACTTC
TRBJ1-1 TRBD1 . TRBV24-1 CATLGQGDTEAFF TGTGCCACCCTAGGACAGGGGGACACTGAAGCTTTCTTT
TRBJ1-2 . . TRBV5-1 CASSNADQLSGYTF TGCGCCAGCAGCAATGCGGATCAGCTAAGTGGCTACACCTTC
TRBJ2-5 . . TRBV2 CASRKEGLGQETQYF TGTGCCAGCAGGAAGGAGGGATTGGGCCAAGAGACCCAGTACTTC
TRBJ2-7 . . TRBV6-6 CASSYSRYEQYF TGTGCCAGCAGTTACTCTAGATACGAGCAGTACTTC
TRBJ2-3 . . TRBV4-2 CASSENLGTDTQYF TGTGCCAGCAGCGAAAACTTGGGCACAGATACGCAGTATTTT
TRBJ1-4 . once TRBV2 CASSGANEKLFF TGTGCCAGCAGTGGAGCTAATGAAAAACTGTTTTTT
TRBJ1-2 TRBD1 . TRBV7-9 CASSLARQTGDYGYTF TGTGCCAGCAGCTTAGCGCGGCAAACAGGGGACTATGGCTACACCTTC
TRBJ1-2 . . TRBV11-2 CASSLDRGGSEGYTF TGTGCCAGCAGCTTAGATCGGGGGGGCTCCGAGGGCTACACCTTC
TRBJ1-1 . . TRBV12-3/TRBV12-4 CASSFGLNTEAFF TGTGCCAGCAGTTTCGGGTTGAACACTGAAGCTTTCTTT
TRBJ2-7 . few TRBV6-5 CASSPDFSYEQYF TGTGCCAGCAGTCCGGACTTCTCCTACGAGCAGTACTTC
TRBJ1-2 TRBD1 . TRBV5-1 CASSPGQGEAAGYTF TGCGCCAGCAGCCCCGGACAGGGGGAGGCGGCAGGCTACACCTTC
TRBJ2-3 . . TRBV10-2 CASSNRADTQYF TGCGCCAGCAGTAACAGGGCAGATACGCAGTATTTT
TRBJ2-2 TRBD1 many TRBV6-1 CASSERGGANTGELFF TGTGCCAGCAGTGAACGAGGGGGCGCGAACACCGGGGAGCTGTTTTTT
TRBJ1-1 TRBD1 few TRBV7-9 CASSPGTERNTEAFF TGTGCCAGCAGCCCCGGGACAGAGAGAAACACTGAAGCTTTCTTT
TRBJ2-3 TRBD2 . TRBV27 CASSLRLAGEISQYF TGTGCCAGCAGTTTAAGACTAGCGGGAGAAATTTCGCAGTATTTT
TRBJ1-2 . . TRBV25-1 CASSEGRGPGYTF TGTGCCAGCAGTGAAGGTAGAGGGCCTGGCTACACCTTC
TRBJ1-6 TRBD1 . TRBV3-1/TRBV3-2 CASSQGGTGGVSPLHF TGTGCCAGCAGCCAAGGGGGGACAGGGGGCGTCTCACCCCTCCACTTT
TRBJ2-3 TRBD2 . TRBV5-1 CASSLESAGDGDTQYF TGCGCCAGCAGCTTGGAGTCAGCGGGGGACGGGGATACGCAGTATTTT
TRBJ1-1 TRBD1 . TRBV7-6 CASSSRGLNTEAFF TGTGCCAGCAGCTCGAGGGGGCTGAACACTGAAGCTTTCTTT
TRBJ1-6 TRBD1 . TRBV28 CASSGGQKNSPLHF TGTGCCAGCAGTGGGGGACAGAAAAATTCACCCCTCCACTTT
TRBJ1-2 TRBD1 few TRBV4-1 CASSTGPQGGQGYTF TGCGCCAGCAGTACGGGTCCACAGGGGGGACAAGGCTACACCTTC
TRBJ1-5 TRBD1 . TRBV6-5 CASSFTGDNQPQHF TGTGCCAGCAGTTTTACAGGGGACAATCAGCCCCAGCATTTT
TRBJ2-2 . . TRBV2 CASRDSRNTGELFF TGTGCCAGCAGGGACAGCAGGAACACCGGGGAGCTGTTTTTT
TRBJ2-3 TRBD2 . TRBV7-8 CASSFLAGASTDTQYF TGTGCCAGCAGCTTCCTAGCGGGGGCTAGCACAGATACGCAGTATTTT
TRBJ1-2 . once TRBV4-3 CASSQDRVDNYGYTF TGCGCCAGCAGCCAAGATCGTGTAGATAACTATGGCTACACCTTC
TRBJ1-5 . . TRBV5-8 CASSAERAQHF TGTGCCAGCAGCGCCGAAAGAGCCCAGCATTTT
TRBJ1-1 TRBD1 . TRBV12-3/TRBV12-4 CASSSDRGPEAFF TGTGCCAGCAGTTCCGACAGGGGCCCTGAAGCTTTCTTT
TRBJ2-7 . once TRBV19 CASSTKEAGSSSYEQYF TGTGCCAGTAGTACTAAAGAAGCAGGGTCCTCCTCCTACGAGCAGTACTTC
TRBJ1-1 . . TRBV10-2 CASSPLHRADEAFF TGCGCCAGCTCCCCCCTCCACAGGGCCGATGAAGCTTTCTTT
TRBJ1-2 TRBD1 . TRBV6-5 CASSLTGPYGYTF TGTGCCAGCAGTTTGACAGGGCCCTATGGCTACACCTTC
TRBJ2-1 . . TRBV11-2 CASSETGSFSYNEQFF TGTGCCAGCAGCGAAACAGGCTCCTTCTCTTACAATGAGCAGTTCTTC
TRBJ2-2 . . TRBV3-1/TRBV3-2 CASSQGAVGELFF TGTGCCAGCAGCCAGGGGGCGGTCGGGGAGCTGTTTTTT
TRBJ2-7 TRBD2 . TRBV7-9 CASSLASGGDEQYF TGTGCCAGCAGCTTAGCCAGCGGGGGCGACGAGCAGTACTTC
TRBJ2-1 . . TRBV5-1 CASSYLAPKRNEQFF TGCGCCAGCAGCTACCTAGCCCCTAAGAGGAATGAGCAGTTCTTC
TRBJ1-2 TRBD1 . TRBV6-5 CASSYGTGDTNYGYTF TGTGCCAGCAGTTATGGGACAGGAGATACTAACTATGGCTACACCTTC